These 6 T cell receptor beta chains were sequenced from one sample in a study of cytomegalovirus exposure and HLA in healthy donors. The PCR used 60 Vbeta and 13 Jbeta primers. Assay: immunoSEQ multiplex PCR; the TCRdb copy retains only in-frame clones and omits some. The table has approximately 100,000 clones, roughly three quarters seen once. Sequencing used PBMCs. These receptors came from a woman aged 40-49 years in good health and CMV-seronegative.

The chain couples TRBV19 to TRBJ1-5; TRBD1 agrees at 7 bases. Per germline, CDR1 LNHDA and CDR2 SQIVND (reference sequence). Trimming at V came to 4 bases and at J to 0 bases, leaving 3 bases not matched to a gene. The CDR3 is 15 amino acids. The CDR3 region is CASSTDRASNQPQHF. The CDR3 bases are TGTGCCAGTAGTACCGACAGGGCTAGCAATCAGCCCCAGCATTTT.

This sequence joins TRBV4-2 and TRBJ2-7, with 9 bases matching TRBD1. The CDR3 sequence is 15 residues long. In germline, CDR1 is LGHNA, CDR2 YNFKEQ. V lost 1 base and J lost 3; bases outside the gene matches: 4. CDR3 nucleotides: TGTGCCAGCAGCCAAGGTGGGGACAGGGACTACGAGCAGTACTTC. As protein: CASSQGGDRDYEQYF.

This clone appeared once. V usage is TRBV2 and J usage is TRBJ1-2; TRBD1 is a possible D gene (5 bases). The germline V gene encodes CDR1 SNHLY and CDR2 FYNNEI. V gave up 6 bases and J gave up 0 bases, with 14 bases separating them. The CDR3 runs to 15 residues. The CDR3 DNA sequence: TGTGCCAGCAGCCCAGACAGAACTACTAACTATGGCTACACCTTC. It encodes CASSPDRTTNYGYTF.

This chain connects TRBV5-6 to TRBJ2-2, with TRBD2 matching 14 bases. The V gene's germline CDR1 is SGHDT and CDR2 YYEEEE. The length of the CDR3 is 16 residues. Unmatched junction bases numbered 6, after V lost 7 bases and J lost 4 bases. CDR3 protein: CASGLGLAGATGELFF. The DNA of the CDR3 is TGTGCCAGCGGCCTGGGACTAGCGGGGGCCACCGGGGAGCTGTTTTTT.

The rearrangement links TRBV7-9 to TRBJ1-1, with 8 bases lining up with TRBD1. CDR3 length equals 15 residues. CDR1 and CDR2 from the germline V gene are SEHNR and FQNEAQ (reference sequence). The V gene end was trimmed by 7 bases and the J gene end by 0 bases; junction bases not matched to a gene: 7. The CDR3, as DNA: TGTGCCAGCACTGGACAGGGTGGGATGAACACTGAAGCTTTCTTT. Its protein product is CASTGQGGMNTEAFF.

The chain combines TRBV2 with TRBJ1-1, with D maybe TRBD1 (5 bases). V lost 11 bases to trimming and J lost 3 bases, with 16 bases between them. The CDR3 is made up of 13 amino acids. CDR1 SNHLY and CDR2 FYNNEI come from the germline V gene. The CDR3, as DNA: TGTGCCTTACAAGCCCAGGGCTACACTGAAGCTTTCTTT. Protein sequence: CALQAQGYTEAFF.